Each of the 28 T cell receptor beta chains below was sequenced from the same sample in a study of OX40 agonist ivuxolimab in advanced cancers. Sequencing used immunoSEQ multiplex PCR; TCRdb keeps in-frame clones, though not all of them. The table has about 66,000 clones, around 91% seen once. The sequencing used CD4+ or CD8+ T cells sorted from blood, collected in a trial of the OX40 agonist ivuxolimab. Source of these receptors: an adult with an advanced solid tumor such as melanoma, head and neck, liver or kidney cancer.

Written as DNA, the CDR3 is TGCGCCAGCAGCGCACAAGACCTAGCGGGAGGTTGGACAGATACGCAGTATTTT. This gives the protein CASSAQDLAGGWTDTQYF. The V call is TRBV4-1, the J call TRBJ2-3; 11 nucleotides line up with TRBD2. Germline CDR1 and CDR2: MGHRA and YSYEKL. The trim removed 5 bases at V and 3 bases at J, leaving 13 bases unmatched. The CDR3 runs 18 residues.

V is TRBV9 and J is TRBJ2-7; D possibly corresponds to TRBD1 (6 bases). Between the trimmed V and J ends, which lost 2 bases and 4 bases, there was a span of 13 bases. CDR3 length equals 14 residues. Per germline, CDR1 SGDLS and CDR2 YYNGEE. The CDR3 reads CASSVGTKEYEQYF. CDR3 DNA sequence: TGTGCCAGCAGCGTTGGGACAAAGGAGTACGAGCAGTACTTC.

The V and J genes are TRBV7-9 and TRBJ2-2, with D possibly being TRBD1 or TRBD2 (6 bases each). Trimming pared 7 bases from V and 6 bases from J, leaving 15 bases between. Germline CDR1 SEHNR, CDR2 FQNEAQ (reference sequence). This CDR3 comprises 14 residues. DNA of the CDR3: TGTGCCAGCATGCCCCCCCGGGGGCCCGGGGAGCTGTTTTTT. Protein: CASMPPRGPGELFF.

Notes on this clone: This specimen includes other DNA sequences encoding the same CDR3. V gene TRBV27 combines with J gene TRBJ1-1; D is unclear. Trimming removed 3 bases from V and 6 bases from J, with 11 bases in between. The CDR3 extends over 13 amino acids. Germline loops: CDR1 MNHEY, CDR2 SMNVEV (reference sequence). This CDR3 is CASSFGENAEAFF. In DNA, the CDR3 is TGTGCCAGCAGTTTCGGGGAAAACGCTGAAGCTTTCTTT.

This sequence joins TRBV5-4 and TRBJ2-7, with a tentative D call TRBD1 (6 bases). Trimming left V 4 bases short and J 4 bases short, with 12 bases between. Germline CDR1 is SGHNT and CDR2 is YYREEE (reference sequence). The CDR3 consists of 13 residues. The CDR3, as DNA: TGTGCCAGCAGCGTCCGGGACAAGTACGAGCAGTACTTC. As protein: CASSVRDKYEQYF.

The J gene is TRBJ1-4, the V gene TRBV6-1; 9 bases map to TRBD1. J gave up 8 bases and V 7 bases, and 8 bases lay outside the gene matches. The CDR3 consists of 14 residues. CDR1 and CDR2 from the germline V gene are MNHNS and SASEGT. In DNA, the CDR3 is TGTGCCAGCACCGGGACAGGGCTGGGCGAAAAACTGTTTTTT. Its protein is CASTGTGLGEKLFF.

The chain has TRBV4-2 and TRBJ1-2, with D unclear. Germline loops: CDR1 LGHNA, CDR2 YNFKEQ. The ends were cut back, 5 bases at V and 0 bases at J, with 13 bases in the middle. This CDR3 has 15 residues. The CDR3 coding sequence is TGTGCCAGCAGCTCGACACAGAGTTCTAACTATGGCTACACCTTC. Encoded protein: CASSSTQSSNYGYTF.

In DNA form, the CDR3 reads TGCGCCAGCAGTGTAGTCCCGGGACAGGATAACTATGGCTACACCTTC. Translation: CASSVVPGQDNYGYTF. This sequence joins TRBV5-1 and TRBJ1-2; the match to TRBD1 covers 8 bases. With 5 bases clipped from V and 1 base from J, the junction kept 10 bases outside the gene matches. This CDR3 contains 16 residues. Germline V lookup: CDR1 SGHRS, CDR2 YFSETQ. The whole variable domain, remainder taken from reference TRBV5-1 and TRBJ1-2, is KAGVTQTPRYLIKTRGQQVTLSCSPISGHRSVSWYQQTPGQGLQFLFEYFSETQRNKGNFPGRFSGRQFSNSRSEMNVSTLELGDSALYLCASSVVPGQDNYGYTFGSGTRLTVV.

J is TRBJ1-2 and V is TRBV4-1; no firm D call. The CDR3 extends over 16 amino acids. CDR1 and CDR2 from the germline V gene are MGHRA and YSYEKL. Trimming left V 0 bases short and J 4 bases short, with 15 bases between. CDR3 loop: CASSQEGRGKFYGYTF. The CDR3 region has the DNA TGCGCCAGCAGCCAAGAGGGTCGAGGGAAATTCTATGGCTACACCTTC.

The rearrangement links TRBV29-1 to TRBJ2-3; D is unresolved. There are 15 residues in the CDR3. Germline CDR1 reads SQVTM; CDR2 reads ANQGSEA. The germline V and J ends were trimmed by 3 bases and 0 bases, with 13 bases remaining between them. The CDR3 nucleotides are TGCAGCGTTGACATCTTGGGCAGGAGCACAGATACGCAGTATTTT. Its translation is CSVDILGRSTDTQYF.

The rearrangement links TRBV10-3 to TRBJ2-7; D possibly matches TRBD1 or TRBD2 (5 bases each). The CDR3 contains 11 residues. The germline V gene encodes CDR1 ENHRY and CDR2 SYGVKD. V dropped 8 bases and J dropped 1 base, with 6 bases sitting between them. The CDR3 DNA reads TGTGCCATCGGGGGATCCTACGAGCAGTACTTC. It is translated as CAIGGSYEQYF.

The V gene is TRBV5-1, the J gene TRBJ2-7; perhaps TRBD2 as D (6 bases). V dropped 6 bases and J dropped 3 bases, with 19 bases sitting between them. The CDR3 covers 15 residues. Germline CDR1 and CDR2: SGHRS and YFSETQ. The CDR3 DNA is TGCGCCAGCAAAGCGGAGCGACTAGACCGCTACGAGCAGTACTTC. Its translation: CASKAERLDRYEQYF.

The rearrangement uses TRBV7-9 and TRBJ2-4; possibly TRBD1 or TRBD2 for D (6 bases each). The CDR3 is 14 residues long. The V gene lost 6 bases and the J gene lost 8 bases, with 17 bases spanning the gap. Germline values: CDR1 SEHNR, CDR2 FQNEAQ (reference sequence). CDR3 region: CASSYGTGADIQYF. The CDR3 DNA sequence: TGTGCCAGCAGTTACGGGACGGGGGCAGACATTCAGTACTTC.

The sample holds one count of this clone. The genes are TRBV29-1 and TRBJ2-1; tentative D call: TRBD2 (5 bases). V was shortened by 7 bases and J by 1 base, with 14 bases between the two germline ends. The germline V gene has CDR1 SQVTM and CDR2 ANQGSEA. The length of the CDR3 is 14 residues. The CDR3 spells CSAHHGVSYNEQFF. Written as DNA, the CDR3 is TGCAGCGCCCACCACGGGGTTTCCTACAATGAGCAGTTCTTC.

The V gene is TRBV19, the J gene TRBJ2-7; either TRBD1 or TRBD2 may fit D (7 bases each). This CDR3 comprises 11 residues. V shed 9 bases and J shed 4 bases, with 10 bases lying between them. Germline V lookup: CDR1 LNHDA, CDR2 SQIVND (reference sequence). CDR3 sequence reads: CASRGGYEQYF. CDR3 nucleotide sequence: TGTGCCAGCAGGGGGGGTTACGAGCAGTACTTC.

V is TRBV5-4 and J is TRBJ1-5, with a weak D call TRBD1 (5 bases). The CDR3 is made up of 18 amino acids. Germline V gene sequence: CDR1 SGHNT, CDR2 YYREEE (reference sequence). The CDR3 is CARPTWGTESYSNQPQHF. The CDR3, as DNA: TGTGCGAGACCGACCTGGGGGACGGAAAGTTATAGCAATCAGCCCCAGCATTTT.

The rearrangement uses TRBV7-6 and TRBJ2-7; no firm D call. This CDR3 is built from 14 residues. With 1 base removed from V and 0 bases from J, the gap between germline ends came to 7 bases. In germline, CDR1 is SGHVS, CDR2 FNYEAQ. The CDR3 sequence is CASSLVASSYEQYF. Written as DNA, the CDR3 is TGTGCCAGCAGCTTAGTTGCGAGCTCCTACGAGCAGTACTTC.

This chain links TRBV30 with TRBJ2-2, with 16 bases aligning to TRBD2. J was trimmed by 2 bases and V by 1 base; bases with no gene match: 22. The CDR3 is 24 amino acids. CDR1 and CDR2 (germline): GTSNPN, SVGIG (reference sequence). CDR3 loop: CAWSGRGIGTSGRAGLLNTGELFF. CDR3 DNA: TGTGCCTGGAGTGGACGGGGAATTGGGACTAGCGGGAGGGCCGGGCTCCTTAACACCGGGGAGCTGTTTTTT.

The chain recombines TRBV4-1 with TRBJ1-1; 7 nucleotides match TRBD1. V was pared by 5 bases and J by 5 bases, with 8 bases of the junction left unmatched. Germline lookup yields CDR1 MGHRA and CDR2 YSYEKL. There are 14 residues in the CDR3. The CDR3 nucleotides are TGCGCCAGCAGCAATCCCGGGACAGAGACTGAAGCTTTCTTT. Amino acids: CASSNPGTETEAFF.

The chain recombines TRBV27 with TRBJ2-3; D uncertain. The CDR3 has 14 amino acids. CDR1 and CDR2 (germline): MNHEY, SMNVEV (reference sequence). V shed 6 bases and J shed 2 bases, with 12 bases lying between them. The CDR3 coding sequence is TGTGCCAGCAGGGGTAGCATACCCACAGATACGCAGTATTTT. It encodes CASRGSIPTDTQYF.

The J gene is TRBJ2-7, the V gene TRBV29-1; D may be TRBD2 (6 bases). There are 15 residues in the CDR3. Trimming left V 2 bases short and J 3 bases short, with 17 bases between. Germline V gene data show CDR1 as SQVTM and CDR2 as ANQGSEA. This CDR3 is CSVELPGSGVYEQYF. DNA of the CDR3: TGCAGCGTTGAACTCCCCGGGAGTGGAGTCTACGAGCAGTACTTC.

V gene TRBV9 combines with J gene TRBJ2-3; D remains unclear. This CDR3 spans 12 amino acids. Trimming shortened V by 0 bases and J by 8 bases, and 7 bases separated the two germline ends. Germline values: CDR1 SGDLS, CDR2 YYNGEE. CDR3 loop: CASSVGLGTQYF. CDR3 coding DNA: TGTGCCAGCAGCGTAGGCCTGGGTACGCAGTATTTT.

This chain joins TRBV5-4 and TRBJ2-3; the match to TRBD2 covers 11 bases. CDR3 length: 16 residues. V dropped 3 bases and J dropped 1; count of bases not matched to a gene: 4. Germline assignment: CDR1 SGHNT and CDR2 YYREEE (reference sequence). In nucleotides, the CDR3 is TGTGCCAGCAGCTCCTCGGGACTAGCGGGCACAGATACGCAGTATTTT. This codes for CASSSSGLAGTDTQYF.

The rearrangement uses TRBV6-1 and TRBJ2-1; TRBD1 matches 7 bases. V shed 11 bases, J shed 0 bases, and the junction held 7 bases outside the gene matches. This CDR3 spans 14 amino acids. The germline V gene has CDR1 MNHNS and CDR2 SASEGT. The CDR3 sequence is CAGGQSSSYNEQFF. The CDR3 nucleotides read TGTGCCGGGGGACAGTCAAGCTCCTACAATGAGCAGTTCTTC.

This chain connects TRBV7-2 to TRBJ2-1, with no clear D. The CDR3 has 14 residues. Germline V gene data show CDR1 as SGHTA and CDR2 as FQGNSA. The germline V and J ends were trimmed by 5 bases and 2 bases, with 10 bases remaining between them. This CDR3 is CASSPVGAYNEQFF. The DNA of the CDR3 is TGTGCCAGCAGCCCAGTCGGAGCCTACAATGAGCAGTTCTTC.

The CDR3 protein is CSVEKTDYKAFF. The CDR3 DNA follows: TGCAGCGTTGAAAAGACCGACTATAAAGCTTTCTTT. The chain combines TRBV29-1 with TRBJ1-1; D is ambiguous. The V gene's germline CDR1 is SQVTM and CDR2 ANQGSEA. The CDR3 length is 12 residues. V was cut by 2 bases and J by 9 bases, with 13 bases left in between.

The rearrangement uses TRBV2 and TRBJ1-5; perhaps TRBD1 as D (5 bases). Trimming removed 1 base at V and 7 bases at J, with 11 bases between. The V gene's germline CDR1 is SNHLY and CDR2 FYNNEI. The CDR3 extends over 14 amino acids. The DNA for the CDR3 is TGTGCCAGCAGTGAAGGCGGGGGGGGACAGCCCCAGCATTTT. Its translation: CASSEGGGGQPQHF.

This clone was seen a single time. The J gene is TRBJ2-7, the V gene TRBV28; the D gene is possibly TRBD2 (5 bases). Germline CDR1 and CDR2: MDHEN and SYDVKM. The CDR3 has 16 amino acids. V was shortened by 6 bases and J by 2 bases, with 20 bases between the two germline ends. The CDR3 DNA reads as TGTGCCAGCAGGACACTCACCACTAGTCACCCCTACGAGCAGTACTTC. It yields the protein CASRTLTTSHPYEQYF. Filled out from reference TRBV28 and TRBJ2-7, the complete variable domain reads DVKVTQSSRYLVKRTGEKVFLECVQDMDHENMFWYRQDPGLGLRLIYFSYDVKMKEKGDIPEGYSVSREKKERFSLILESASTNQTSMYLCASRTLTTSHPYEQYFGPGTRLTVT.